What follows are 3 T cell receptor beta chains derived from one specimen sequenced in a study of cytomegalovirus exposure and HLA in healthy donors. PCR involved 60 Vbeta and 13 Jbeta primers. TCRdb's table, derived via immunoSEQ multiplex PCR, lists solely in-frame clones and lacks some. The repertoire holds about 220,000 clones, with about 74% as singletons. Sequenced: PBMCs. Receptor source: a woman aged 30 to 39 in good health and CMV-seronegative.

The V gene is TRBV5-1, the J gene TRBJ2-1, with D uncertain. The CDR3 extends over 13 amino acids. V lost 4 bases, J lost 9 bases, and 14 bases lay in between. The germline gives CDR1 SGHRS, CDR2 YFSETQ. CDR3 nucleotides: TGCGCCAGCAGCCCCACGTTGCTGGCTGAGCAGTTCTTC. Protein: CASSPTLLAEQFF.

The chain uses TRBV6-4 and TRBJ2-1; 10 positions agree with TRBD2. Trimming removed 2 bases from V and 4 bases from J; junction bases left unmatched: 2. CDR1 and CDR2 from the germline V gene are MRHNA and SNTAGT. The CDR3 length is 15 residues. The CDR3 coding sequence is TGTGCCAGCAGTGACAAACTAGCGGGGTACAATGAGCAGTTCTTC. Translating gives CASSDKLAGYNEQFF.

V is TRBV18 and J is TRBJ2-1, with 7 bases identical to TRBD1. The CDR3 contains 12 residues. The V gene end was trimmed by 5 bases and the J gene end by 7 bases; junction bases not matched to a gene: 2. CDR1 is KGHSH and CDR2 is LQKENI in the germline V gene. CDR3 nucleotides: TGTGCCAGCTCAAGACAGGGAAATGAGCAGTTCTTC. This codes for CASSRQGNEQFF.